This T cell receptor beta chain is drawn from a study of PD-1 blockade in classical Hodgkin lymphoma. All patients relapsed after autologous stem cell transplantation, and brentuximab vedotin exposure varied. Profiled with immunoSEQ multiplex PCR; TCRdb holds only in-frame clones, not every one. Of under 110,000 clones listed, about 89% are singletons. The CDR3 is made up of 19 amino acids. V gave up 4 bases and J gave up 5 bases; unmatched junction bases: 21. The germline gives CDR1 SGDLS, CDR2 YYNGEE. Sequencing was performed on peripheral blood mononuclear cells (PBMCs), taken before the second cycle of nivolumab. V and J are TRBV9 and TRBJ2-7; 10 bases align to TRBD2. The receptor comes from a human donor with classical Hodgkin lymphoma. This CDR3 is CASSSPRAGAGGLIDEQYF. In DNA form, the CDR3 reads TGTGCCAGCAGCTCCCCACGGGCGGGAGCGGGGGGGCTAATTGACGAGCAGTACTTC.